The 20 T cell receptor beta chains in this list originate from one sample, sequenced in a study of blood T cell repertoires in COVID-19 (dated by TCRdb to about 2020). The method behind the library was the immunoSEQ multiplex PCR assay. The table was pulled from immuneACCESS by TCRdb, which kept in-frame rearrangements only. Such tables lose some clones; where checked, under half of the loss comes from unresolved V genes, and the rest has no known cause. The sample yields some 160,000 clones; approximately 84% were counted once. Of the sample, roughly 2.7% is held by the ten largest clones. The sequencing input was peripheral blood. Receptor source: an elderly woman with COVID-19, enrolled during active disease.

With regard to this clone: The missing conserved phenylalanine or tryptophan at the end of this CDR3 makes a read error likely. The DNA is omitted, as the CDR3 cannot be located on it reliably, and the CDR3 follows TCRdb's listing. The rearrangement links TRBV19 to TRBJ2-7; whether TRBD1, the table's D call, matches the DNA was not checked. A total of 9 residues make up the CDR3, ends included. Germline CDR1 and CDR2: LNHDA and SQIVND (reference sequence). The CDR3: CASSIGEGG.

The chain couples TRBV18 to TRBJ2-1; 13 bases agree with TRBD2. The CDR3 runs 15 residues. The J segment lost 4 bases and the V segment lost 4 bases, leaving 1 base of the junction unmatched. In germline, CDR1 is KGHSH, CDR2 LQKENI. The CDR3 protein is CASSRGLAGYNEQFF. CDR3 coding DNA: TGTGCCAGCTCACGGGGACTAGCGGGATACAATGAGCAGTTCTTC.

The chain employs TRBV12-1 and TRBJ2-1; TRBD2 is the table's D call, not checked against the DNA. TRBV12-1 is a pseudogene segment. The CDR3 length is 15 residues. The chain's CDR3 is CASRHSEREADEQFF. DNA for the CDR3: TGTGCCAGCAGACATTCGGAGCGGGAGGCCGATGAGCAGTTCTTC.

This clone was seen a few times. The chain combines TRBV2 with TRBJ2-7, with D possibly being TRBD2 (6 bases). Trimming cost V 6 bases and J 0 bases, with 12 bases left between them. The CDR3 covers 14 residues. Germline CDR1 SNHLY, CDR2 FYNNEI. CDR3 sequence reads: CASSRLESSYEQYF. The CDR3 nucleotides read TGTGCCAGCAGCAGACTAGAGAGCTCCTACGAGCAGTACTTC.

CDR3 DNA: TGTGCCAGCAGCCCAGCCGGGACCGGGGAGCTGTTTTTT. Translating it yields CASSPAGTGELFF. The chain uses TRBV3-1 (or the pseudogene TRBV3-2) and TRBJ2-2; D is ambiguous. The germline V gene encodes CDR1 LGHDT and CDR2 YNNKEL (reference sequence). V shed 4 bases and J shed 5 bases, with 8 bases lying between them. This CDR3 is 13 amino acids long.

V is TRBV4-1 and J is TRBJ2-7, with a weak D call TRBD2 (5 bases). Germline CDR1 and CDR2: MGHRA and YSYEKL. There are 16 residues in the CDR3. Trimming pared 3 bases from V and 0 bases from J, leaving 15 bases between. Here the CDR3 reads CASSHKTKTSSYEQYF. The DNA for the CDR3 is TGCGCCAGCAGCCACAAGACTAAGACTTCCTCCTACGAGCAGTACTTC.

This chain links TRBV4-1 with TRBJ2-3; 14 nucleotides align to TRBD2. The germline V gene encodes CDR1 MGHRA and CDR2 YSYEKL. Unmatched junction bases numbered 5, after V lost 4 bases and J lost 2 bases. The CDR3 loop spans 17 amino acids. CDR3 bases: TGCGCCAGCAGCCTTAGGACTAGCGGGGGGATCACAGATACGCAGTATTTT. Its protein is CASSLRTSGGITDTQYF.

This clone has a handful of counts. The J gene is TRBJ2-1, the V gene TRBV20-1, with 9 nucleotides matching TRBD2. This CDR3 region has 11 residues. Germline CDR1 and CDR2: DFQATT and SNEGSKA (reference sequence). After removal of 6 bases from V and 8 bases from J, the junction contained 2 bases not matched to a gene. The CDR3, as DNA: TGCAGTGCGCGGGGGGGCTATGAGCAGTTCTTC. Translating gives CSARGGYEQFF.

This clone was picked up a small number of times. This rearrangement joins TRBV28 to TRBJ2-3; 8 nucleotides agree with TRBD2. After removal of 6 bases from V and 11 bases from J, the junction contained 19 bases not matched to a gene. Germline CDR1 and CDR2: MDHEN and SYDVKM. CDR3 length equals 16 residues. In DNA, the CDR3 is TGTGCCAGCAGGACCCTTTCACTAGCGGCACCCCCAGGGCAGTATTTT. Its protein is CASRTLSLAAPPGQYF.

V usage is TRBV19 and J usage is TRBJ1-2; a possible D gene is TRBD1 (6 bases). This CDR3 has 13 residues. Per germline, CDR1 LNHDA and CDR2 SQIVND (reference sequence). The V and J ends lost 3 bases and 6 bases respectively, with 11 bases between them. DNA of the CDR3: TGTGCCAGTAGTATTCACAGGGAGAATGGCTACACCTTC. It yields the protein CASSIHRENGYTF. Drawing the rest from reference TRBV19 and TRBJ1-2, the complete variable domain is DGGITQSPKYLFRKEGQNVTLSCEQNLNHDAMYWYRQDPGQGLRLIYYSQIVNDFQKGDIAEGYSVSREKKESFPLTVTSAQKNPTAFYLCASSIHRENGYTFGSGTRLTVV.

In this sample, this clone turned up a few times. The chain couples TRBV4-3 to TRBJ1-5; 9 nucleotides match TRBD1. CDR3 length equals 13 residues. J gave up 9 bases and V 4 bases, and 4 bases lay outside the gene matches. Germline V gene sequence: CDR1 LGHNA, CDR2 YSLEER. This CDR3 is CASSLTGGRPQHF. CDR3 coding DNA: TGCGCCAGCAGCCTGACAGGGGGACGGCCCCAGCATTTT.

J is TRBJ1-5 and V is TRBV6-1, with D possibly being TRBD1 (5 bases). Trimming stripped 4 bases from V and 0 bases from J, with 13 bases between. The germline gives CDR1 MNHNS, CDR2 SASEGT. The CDR3 extends over 16 amino acids. CDR3 region: CASSAPTVYSNQPQHF. CDR3 nucleotide sequence: TGTGCCAGCAGTGCCCCGACAGTTTATAGCAATCAGCCCCAGCATTTT.

The gene calls are TRBV29-1 and TRBJ2-3; 9 nucleotides align to TRBD1. This CDR3 is built from 12 residues. V lost 6 bases to trimming and J lost 7 bases; unmatched junction nucleotides: 5. CDR1 and CDR2 (germline): SQVTM, ANQGSEA. CDR3 region: CSVTGGGHTQYF. CDR3 coding DNA: TGCAGCGTGACAGGGGGTGGGCATACGCAGTATTTT.

CDR3 in DNA: TGCGCCAGCAGCCAAGTCCTAGGTCCTAGCGGGAGCCGGTACAATGAGCAGTTCTTC. It is translated as CASSQVLGPSGSRYNEQFF. V gene TRBV4-1 combines with J gene TRBJ2-1; 10 bases align to TRBD2. CDR3 length equals 19 residues. Germline loops: CDR1 MGHRA, CDR2 YSYEKL. The ends lost 1 base at V and 4 bases at J; junction bases unmatched: 13.

V usage is TRBV7-6 and J usage is TRBJ2-1; 11 nucleotides agree with TRBD2. The CDR3 runs to 16 residues. V was clipped by 5 bases and J by 7 bases; unmatched bases: 10. The germline V gene encodes CDR1 SGHVS and CDR2 FNYEAQ. The CDR3 sequence is CASSPGTSGAGNEQFF. The DNA for the CDR3 is TGTGCCAGCAGCCCGGGGACTAGCGGAGCGGGGAATGAGCAGTTCTTC.

The chain links TRBV6-6 to TRBJ2-1, with 11 bases fitting TRBD1. The length of the CDR3 is 15 residues. Losses at the gene ends were 5 bases for V and 6 bases for J; bases not matched to a gene: 6. Germline V lookup: CDR1 MNHNY, CDR2 SVGAGI (reference sequence). The DNA of the CDR3 is TGTGCCAGCAGTACCCGGGACAGGGGGGGCAATGAGCAGTTCTTC. Translating it yields CASSTRDRGGNEQFF.

The rearrangement joins TRBV12-5 to TRBJ2-3; 10 nucleotides match TRBD1. V was clipped by 5 bases and J by 5 bases; unmatched bases: 7. CDR1 and CDR2 from the germline V gene are LGHNT and FRNRAP. The CDR3 extends over 15 amino acids. The chain's CDR3 is CASGPRDRGIDTQYF. CDR3 coding DNA: TGTGCTAGTGGTCCTCGGGACAGGGGTATAGATACGCAGTATTTT.

The chain is built from TRBV28 and TRBJ2-3; 7 bases line up with TRBD1. The V gene's germline CDR1 is MDHEN and CDR2 SYDVKM. The CDR3 length is 13 residues. Germline trimming cut 8 bases from V and 2 bases from J; bases unmatched to any gene: 4. The CDR3 DNA follows: TGTGCCAGCTCGGGACAGATCACAGATACGCAGTATTTT. Translating it yields CASSGQITDTQYF.

The V and J genes are TRBV3-1 (or the pseudogene TRBV3-2) and TRBJ2-7; 10 bases line up with TRBD2. The CDR3 covers 16 residues. Germline CDR1 and CDR2: LGHDT and YNNKEL (reference sequence). Trimming took 4 bases from V and 6 from J; bases not matched to a gene: 12. CDR3 sequence (DNA): TGTGCCAGCAGCCCTGCTAGCGGGAGAACGGGGGGCGAGCAGTACTTC. Protein product: CASSPASGRTGGEQYF.

The chain uses TRBV18 and TRBJ2-7; TRBD2 agrees at 15 bases. The CDR3 spans 15 residues. Germline V gene lookup returns CDR1 KGHSH and CDR2 LQKENI. With V trimmed by 4 bases and J by 6 bases, 4 bases remained unmatched. In nucleotides, the CDR3 is TGTGCCAGCTCACAAGGACTAGCGGGAGGGTTCGAGCAGTACTTC. Its protein product is CASSQGLAGGFEQYF.